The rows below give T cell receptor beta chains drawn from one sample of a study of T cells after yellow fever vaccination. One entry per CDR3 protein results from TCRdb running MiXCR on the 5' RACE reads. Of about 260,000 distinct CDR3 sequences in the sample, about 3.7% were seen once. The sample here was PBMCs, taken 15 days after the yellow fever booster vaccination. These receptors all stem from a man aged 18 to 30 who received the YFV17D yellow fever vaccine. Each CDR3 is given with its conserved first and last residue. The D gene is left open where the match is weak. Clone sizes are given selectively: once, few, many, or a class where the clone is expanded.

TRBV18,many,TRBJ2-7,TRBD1,TGTGCCAGCTCACCGATCGGGACAGGACTGTCCTACGAGCAGTACTTC,CASSPIGTGLSYEQYF
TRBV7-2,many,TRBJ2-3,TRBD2,TGTGCCAGCAGCTTATCCGTGGTGGGGGGGACAGATACGCAGTATTTT,CASSLSVVGGTDTQYF
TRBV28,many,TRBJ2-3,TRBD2,TGTGCCAGCAGTTCAAGGACCCCGCGACTAGCGGCCGCAGATACGCAGTATTTT,CASSSRTPRLAAADTQYF
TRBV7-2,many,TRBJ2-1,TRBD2,TGTGCCAGCAGCTTATCGACTAGCGGGTGGTACAATGAGCAGTTCTTC,CASSLSTSGWYNEQFF
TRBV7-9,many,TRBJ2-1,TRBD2,TGTGCCAGCAGCTTTACTAGCGGGGGGGCCAATGAGCAGTTCTTC,CASSFTSGGANEQFF
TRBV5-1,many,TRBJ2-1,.,TGCGCCAGCAGCTTGCCGGGGACATGGGTATACAATGAGCAGTTCTTC,CASSLPGTWVYNEQFF
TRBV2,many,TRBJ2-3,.,TGTGCCAGCGACCCGGCAACAGATACGCAGTATTTT,CASDPATDTQYF
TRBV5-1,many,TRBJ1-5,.,TGCGCCAGCAGCTTGGGGTCGAACAATCAGCCCCAGCATTTT,CASSLGSNNQPQHF
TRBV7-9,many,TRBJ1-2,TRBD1,TGTGCCAGCAGCACTCCCATCCGGGACAGGGGATATGGCTACACCTTC,CASSTPIRDRGYGYTF
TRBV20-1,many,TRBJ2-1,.,TGCAGTGCTAGGCCGTTGACGAGGGGAGGGGGGTACAATGAGCAGTTCTTC,CSARPLTRGGGYNEQFF
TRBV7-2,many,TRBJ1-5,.,TGTGCCAGCAGCTTTGGACAGCTAAGCAATCAGCCCCAGCATTTT,CASSFGQLSNQPQHF
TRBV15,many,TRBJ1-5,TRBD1,TGTGCCACCAGCAGAGACCTAGGGGGCAGGGGCCATCAGCCCCAGCATTTT,CATSRDLGGRGHQPQHF
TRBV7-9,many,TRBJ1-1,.,TGTGCCAGCAGCTTATTATCTCAGCTAGAAGCTTTCTTT,CASSLLSQLEAFF
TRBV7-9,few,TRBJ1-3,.,TGTGCCAGCAGCTTAGGAGGCAGACTCTCTGGAAACACCATATATTTT,CASSLGGRLSGNTIYF
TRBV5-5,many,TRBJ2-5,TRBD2,TGTGCCAGCAGCTTGGGGGGGGGACCGAACGTGGCCCAGTACTTC,CASSLGGGPNVAQYF
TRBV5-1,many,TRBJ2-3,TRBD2,TGCGCCAGCAGGGCGGGGGGCACAGATACGCAGTATTTT,CASRAGGTDTQYF
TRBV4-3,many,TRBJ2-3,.,TGCGCCAGCAGCCTAAGTCTTTTAGATACGCAGTATTTT,CASSLSLLDTQYF
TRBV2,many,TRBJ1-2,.,TGTGCCAGCAGCTACGTCGGGAGGTATGGCTACACCTTC,CASSYVGRYGYTF
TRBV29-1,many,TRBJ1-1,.,TGCAGCGTTGTCTCACAAACCAACACTGAAGCTTTCTTT,CSVVSQTNTEAFF
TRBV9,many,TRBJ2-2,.,TGTGCCAGCAGCGTAGGGTGGGGCTCCGGGGAGCTGTTTTTT,CASSVGWGSGELFF
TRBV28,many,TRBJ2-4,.,TGTGCCAGCAGTCTCCCAGGCAAAAACATTCAGTACTTC,CASSLPGKNIQYF
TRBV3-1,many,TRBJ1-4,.,TGTGCCAGCAGCCCCTATCCCCGCAGGGCTAATGAAAAACTGTTTTTT,CASSPYPRRANEKLFF
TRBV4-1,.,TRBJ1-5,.,TGCGCCAGCAGCCAACGAGGCCCAGGAAACAATCAGCCCCAGCATTTT,CASSQRGPGNNQPQHF
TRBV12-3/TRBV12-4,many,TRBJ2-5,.,TGTGCCAGCAGCCCCGGGGGCCAAGGGACCCAGTACTTC,CASSPGGQGTQYF
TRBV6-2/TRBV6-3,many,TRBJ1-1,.,TGTGCCAGCAGTTACGGGGGACTTCATCCTGGGGAAGCTTTCTTT,CASSYGGLHPGEAFF
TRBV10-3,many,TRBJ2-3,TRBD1,TGTGCCATCAGTGGTCCGGGACAGTTCAGCACAGATACGCAGTATTTT,CAISGPGQFSTDTQYF
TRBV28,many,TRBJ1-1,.,TGTGCCAGCAGTTTATCCCAGGGCACCAGCGTGAACACTGAAGCTTTCTTT,CASSLSQGTSVNTEAFF
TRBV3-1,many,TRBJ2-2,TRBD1,TGTGCCAGCAGCCGAAACCTCGGGACAGCCATTAACACCGGGGAGCTGTTTTTT,CASSRNLGTAINTGELFF
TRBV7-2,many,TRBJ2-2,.,TGTGCCAGCAGCTTACTTTTCACAGGGACGAACACCGGGGAGCTGTTTTTT,CASSLLFTGTNTGELFF
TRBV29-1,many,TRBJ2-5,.,TGCAGCGGTAACAGCCATCGGGAGACCCAGTACTTC,CSGNSHRETQYF
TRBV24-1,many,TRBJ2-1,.,TGTGCCACCACGTCCGCAGCGCTCACACCCCATGAGCAGTTCTTC,CATTSAALTPHEQFF
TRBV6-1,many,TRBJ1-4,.,TGTGCCAGCAGTGGCCGTAATGAAAAACTGTTTTTT,CASSGRNEKLFF
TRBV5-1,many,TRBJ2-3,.,TGCGCCAGCAGCTTGGAGAGAGTTACAGATACGCAGTATTTT,CASSLERVTDTQYF
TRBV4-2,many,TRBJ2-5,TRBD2,TGTGCCAGCAGCCTGACCGGGACTACCCAAGAGACCCAGTACTTC,CASSLTGTTQETQYF
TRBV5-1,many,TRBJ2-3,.,TGCGCCAGCGCCTCGGGGGGCACAGATACGCAGTATTTT,CASASGGTDTQYF
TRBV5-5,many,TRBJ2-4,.,TGTGCCAGCAGCCCGAGGGTCGGGGGGCCGGGGATTCAGTACTTC,CASSPRVGGPGIQYF
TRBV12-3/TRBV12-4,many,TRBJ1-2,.,TGTGCCAGCAGTTCTCAACAAGCGGGGATCTATGGCTACACCTTC,CASSSQQAGIYGYTF
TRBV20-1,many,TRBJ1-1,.,TGCAGTGCGCCCTGGGCAGGGAACACTGAAGCTTTCTTT,CSAPWAGNTEAFF
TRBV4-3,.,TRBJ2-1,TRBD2,TGCGCCAGCAGCCAAGCCCGCTTCCATGGGACTAGCCGAATCAATGAGCAGTTCTTC,CASSQARFHGTSRINEQFF
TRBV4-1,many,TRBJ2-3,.,TGCGCCAGCAGCCAAGATCTACGCTCCTATACGCAGTATTTT,CASSQDLRSYTQYF
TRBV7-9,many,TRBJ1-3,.,TGTGCCAGCAGCTTGACTGCCGGCGTCGGGGGTGGAAACACCATATATTTT,CASSLTAGVGGGNTIYF
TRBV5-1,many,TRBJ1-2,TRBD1,TGCGCCAGCAGCTTACAGGGGACCCTCGACTATGGCTACACCTTC,CASSLQGTLDYGYTF